This T cell receptor (beta chain) is from a study of blood T cells in healthy people across ages. Notes on the study in general: Diversity estimates from one million T cells were considered underestimates. Age advanced and TCR beta diversity per million T cells fell, roughly linearly.

The donors, healthy Caucasians from Russia, were aged roughly 6 to 100. Peripheral blood was drawn, approximately 9.7 milliliters per donor. This CDR3 spans 15 amino acids. The germline gives CDR1 LGHDT, CDR2 YNNKEL (reference sequence). V lost 1 base to trimming and J lost 1 base, with 7 bases between them. Next came a second PCR, run for roughly 6 to 11 cycles, which used a sample-barcoded 5' primer along with a J-beta primer mix. TCRdb re-called the 5' RACE reads with MiXCR, one entry per CDR3 protein. The sample has roughly 1,000,000 distinct CDR3 sequences; less than 25% are singletons. This clonotype was counted a few times. As yet, its antigen is unknown. The data also belong to a second study, concerning T cells of mothers and their children.

The receptor's source is a girl aged 2 to 10 in good health. The V and J genes are TRBV3-1 and TRBJ1-4; a weak D match, TRBD1 (5 bases). Material for sequencing was blood. The CDR3 region has the DNA TGTGCCAGCAGCCAAGTCGGGGGAACTAATGAAAAACTGTTTTTT. As protein: CASSQVGGTNEKLFF.